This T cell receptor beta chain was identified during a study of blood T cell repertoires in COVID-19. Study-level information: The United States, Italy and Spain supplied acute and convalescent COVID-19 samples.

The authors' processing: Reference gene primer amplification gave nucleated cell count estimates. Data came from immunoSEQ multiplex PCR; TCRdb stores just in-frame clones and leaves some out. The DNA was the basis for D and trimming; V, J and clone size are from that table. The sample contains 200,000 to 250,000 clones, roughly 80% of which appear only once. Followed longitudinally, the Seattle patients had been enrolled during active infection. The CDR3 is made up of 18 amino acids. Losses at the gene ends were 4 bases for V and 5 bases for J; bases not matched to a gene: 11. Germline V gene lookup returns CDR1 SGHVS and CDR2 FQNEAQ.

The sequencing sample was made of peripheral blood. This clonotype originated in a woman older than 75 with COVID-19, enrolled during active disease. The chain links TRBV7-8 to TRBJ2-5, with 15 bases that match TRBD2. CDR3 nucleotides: TGTGCCAGCAGCTCGCGGACTAGCGGGGGGGCCGGGGCGGAGACCCAGTACTTC. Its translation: CASSSRTSGGAGAETQYF.